These 25 T cell receptor beta chains originate from one sample sequenced in a study of neurological immune-mediated disorders (dated by TCRdb to the late 2010s). The library was built by means of 5' RACE. The reads were generated on an Illumina HiSeq 2500. The public sequencing data were trimmed at Q25 with fastp and processed into clonotypes with MiXCR by TCRdb, which kept only in-frame beta chains. For every CDR3 protein sequence, its rows merge into one entry that carries the most common genes and DNA. The sample data list 55,000 to 80,000 distinct CDR3 sequences, and 4% to 6% of these were observed just once. Clones ranked in the top ten supply around 3.3% of the sample. Specimen: PBMCs. The source is a woman in her fifties or sixties with multiple sclerosis.

The V and J genes are TRBV11-2 and TRBJ2-2; D uncertain. Per germline, CDR1 SGHAT and CDR2 FQNNGV. This CDR3 contains 19 residues. V dropped 4 bases and J dropped 4 bases, with 25 bases sitting between them. CDR3 DNA sequence: TGTGCCAGCAGCTCTGTTAGGGCGACCCGACACCTACGCACCGGGGAGCTGTTTTTT. Protein sequence: CASSSVRATRHLRTGELFF.

This clonotype was counted many times. The genes are TRBV20-1 and TRBJ2-1, with D unresolved. CDR1 is DFQATT, CDR2 SNEGSKA, per germline (reference sequence). The V and J ends lost 2 bases and 9 bases respectively, with 5 bases between them. The CDR3 is made up of 10 amino acids. The CDR3 DNA follows: TGCAGTGCTAGAATGATTGAGCAGTTCTTC. Residues: CSARMIEQFF.

This clonotype showed up many times. The chain uses TRBV28 and TRBJ2-1; maybe TRBD1 (5 bases). Germline lookup yields CDR1 MDHEN and CDR2 SYDVKM. Trimming removed 4 bases from V and 9 bases from J, with 19 bases in between. The CDR3 contains 15 residues. DNA of the CDR3: TGTGCCAGCAGTTCATTCGCAGACAGTTCCAGTGAGCAGTTCTTC. It translates to CASSSFADSSSEQFF.

The J gene is TRBJ2-3, the V gene TRBV20-1; the match to TRBD1 covers 9 bases. CDR1 and CDR2 (germline): DFQATT, SNEGSKA (reference sequence). V was clipped by 2 bases and J by 3 bases; unmatched bases: 9. This CDR3 is built from 16 residues. The CDR3 loop reads CSARIFGTGSTDTQYF. The CDR3 bases are TGCAGTGCTAGAATTTTCGGGACAGGGAGTACAGATACGCAGTATTTT.

This clonotype has ten or more counts. The V call is TRBV7-2, the J call TRBJ1-1, with 9 bases identical to TRBD1. Looked up from germline, CDR1 is SGHTA and CDR2 is FQGNSA. The junction had 5 bases not matched to a gene; V was cut back by 4 bases and J by 2 bases. This CDR3 is built from 15 residues. DNA of the CDR3: TGTGCCAGCAGCTCCCGGGACAGGGCTAACACTGAAGCTTTCTTT. Translated, it gives CASSSRDRANTEAFF.

Many counts were recorded for this clonotype. V and J are TRBV14 and TRBJ1-1, with D unclear. The germline V gene has CDR1 SGHDN and CDR2 FVKESK. This CDR3 contains 13 residues. V dropped 8 bases and J dropped 1 base, with 11 bases sitting between them. The CDR3 region is CASQLDRNTEAFF. The DNA of the CDR3 is TGTGCCAGCCAGCTAGACCGGAACACTGAAGCTTTCTTT. Using reference TRBV14 and TRBJ1-1 for the parts outside the CDR3, the full variable domain is EAGVTQFPSHSVIEKGQTVTLRCDPISGHDNLYWYRRVMGKEIKFLLHFVKESKQDESGMPNNRFLAERTGGTYSTLKVQPAELEDSGVYFCASQLDRNTEAFFGQGTRLTVV.

In this sample, this clonotype is medium-sized (0.01 to 0.1%). The chain uses TRBV28 and TRBJ2-2; D gene ambiguous. The V gene lost 7 bases and the J gene lost 3 bases, with 6 bases spanning the gap. Germline V gene data show CDR1 as MDHEN and CDR2 as SYDVKM. The CDR3 is 12 amino acids. The CDR3 nucleotides read TGTGCCAGCACTCGGGACACCGGGGAGCTGTTTTTT. Its translation is CASTRDTGELFF.

Points on this clonotype: Being one base from a much bigger clone, this may be a read error. This sequence joins TRBV5-5 and TRBJ2-1, with 9 nucleotides matching TRBD2. Per germline, CDR1 SGHKS and CDR2 YYEKEE (reference sequence). The CDR3 spans 16 residues. V was pared by 2 bases and J by 10 bases, with 13 bases of the junction left unmatched. In DNA form, the CDR3 reads TGTGCCAGCAGCTTCCAGGCCCAGCGGGGGGCTAAAGAGCAGTTCTTC. It is translated as CASSFQAQRGAKEQFF.

This clonotype was counted at least ten times. The genes are TRBV9 and TRBJ2-1; D remains ambiguous. CDR3 length: 14 residues. Trimming pared 2 bases from V and 0 bases from J, leaving 6 bases between. In germline, CDR1 is SGDLS, CDR2 YYNGEE. The CDR3: CASSVGSSYNEQFF. In DNA, the CDR3 is TGTGCCAGCAGCGTCGGAAGCTCCTACAATGAGCAGTTCTTC. Variable domain in full (rest from reference TRBV9 and TRBJ2-1): DSGVTQTPKHLITATGQRVTLRCSPRSGDLSVYWYQQSLDQGLQFLIQYYNGEERAKGNILERFSAQQFPDLHSELNLSSLELGDSALYFCASSVGSSYNEQFFGPGTRLTVL.

In this sample, this clonotype turned up many times. The chain uses TRBV3-1 and TRBJ1-1; D is possibly TRBD1 (5 bases). This CDR3 is 16 amino acids long. Trimming stripped 0 bases from V and 0 bases from J, with 11 bases between. Germline values: CDR1 LGHDT, CDR2 YNNKEL (reference sequence). CDR3 amino acids: CASSQDREVMNTEAFF. DNA for the CDR3: TGTGCCAGCAGCCAAGACAGGGAAGTCATGAACACTGAAGCTTTCTTT.

This clonotype has ten or more counts. V gene TRBV7-2 combines with J gene TRBJ1-5; no firm D call. The CDR3 is made up of 15 amino acids. The ends were cut back, 5 bases at V and 6 bases at J, with 17 bases in the middle. CDR1 and CDR2 (germline): SGHTA, FQGNSA. CDR3 region: CASSQATIRSQPQHF. The CDR3 DNA follows: TGTGCCAGCAGCCAAGCGACGATACGGAGTCAGCCCCAGCATTTT.

This clonotype was found many times. The chain links TRBV9 to TRBJ2-3; 7 bases are a match to TRBD2. V was pared by 2 bases and J by 0 bases, with 0 bases of the junction left unmatched. The CDR3 sequence is 14 residues long. Germline V CDR1 and CDR2: SGDLS, YYNGEE. The DNA of the CDR3 is TGTGCCAGCAGCGTGGGACTAAGCACAGATACGCAGTATTTT. This codes for CASSVGLSTDTQYF. The complete variable domain, with remaining parts taken from reference TRBV9 and TRBJ2-3, reads DSGVTQTPKHLITATGQRVTLRCSPRSGDLSVYWYQQSLDQGLQFLIQYYNGEERAKGNILERFSAQQFPDLHSELNLSSLELGDSALYFCASSVGLSTDTQYFGPGTRLTVL.

This clonotype was recorded many times. The chain joins TRBV4-3 to TRBJ2-3; D is ambiguous. Trimming removed 0 bases at V and 5 bases at J, with 9 bases between. The CDR3 is made up of 14 amino acids. CDR1 and CDR2 from the germline V gene are LGHNA and YSLEER. The CDR3 nucleotides are TGCGCCAGCAGCCAAGATCGATCACGAGATACGCAGTATTTT. The encoded protein is CASSQDRSRDTQYF.

This clonotype was seen at least ten times. The rearrangement joins TRBV3-1 to TRBJ2-3; 7 bases align to TRBD2. This CDR3 is built from 17 residues. V shed 1 base and J 6 bases; nucleotides not matched to a gene: 13. Looked up from germline, CDR1 is LGHDT and CDR2 is YNNKEL (reference sequence). The CDR3 nucleotides read TGTGCCAGCAGCCAAGCCTCGACTAGCACGTCAGTGGATACGCAGTATTTT. This codes for CASSQASTSTSVDTQYF.

This clonotype is medium-sized (0.01 to 0.1%) within its sample. The rearrangement joins TRBV12-3 or TRBV12-4 to TRBJ1-1; D not certain. The CDR3 sequence is 13 residues long. Trimming removed 5 bases at V and 1 base at J, with 8 bases between. CDR3 nucleotide sequence: TGTGCCAGCAGTCAAATAGAGAACACTGAAGCTTTCTTT. Protein sequence: CASSQIENTEAFF.

In DNA, the CDR3 is TGCAGTGCTAGCGAGAGGGCAAATACCGGGGAGCTGTTTTTT. Protein product: CSASERANTGELFF. The genes are TRBV20-1 and TRBJ2-2; D is possibly TRBD2 (5 bases). The CDR3 loop spans 14 amino acids. Per the germline V gene, CDR1 is DFQATT and CDR2 is SNEGSKA (reference sequence). Trimming shortened V by 3 bases and J by 5 bases, and 13 bases separated the two germline ends.

The CDR3 protein is CASSELVDTGELFF. CDR3 nucleotide sequence: TGTGCCAGCAGTGAACTAGTGGACACCGGGGAGCTGTTTTTT. The chain links TRBV6-4 to TRBJ2-2; D possibly corresponds to TRBD2 (5 bases). The germline V and J ends were trimmed by 3 bases and 3 bases, with 8 bases remaining between them. Per the germline V gene, CDR1 is MRHNA and CDR2 is SNTAGT. This CDR3 is 14 amino acids long.

Many counts were recorded for this clonotype. This chain joins TRBV4-3 and TRBJ2-2; the match to TRBD2 covers 14 bases. CDR1 is LGHNA, CDR2 YSLEER, per germline. CDR3 length equals 15 residues. The V and J ends lost 4 bases and 6 bases, in that order; junction bases with no gene match: 1. The CDR3, as DNA: TGCGCCAGCAGCCGACTAGCGGGGGGGCCCGGGGAGCTGTTTTTT. Protein sequence: CASSRLAGGPGELFF.

This clonotype was counted many times. The rearrangement uses TRBV7-6 and TRBJ2-1; D is undetermined. CDR3 size: 14 residues. In germline, CDR1 is SGHVS, CDR2 FNYEAQ. Trimming left V 3 bases short and J 10 bases short, with 16 bases between. This chain's CDR3 is CASSFGPRSPEQFF. DNA of the CDR3: TGTGCCAGCAGCTTCGGGCCTAGGAGCCCCGAGCAGTTCTTC.

This clonotype appeared a few times. The chain recombines TRBV5-1 with TRBJ2-1; 8 bases are a match to TRBD2. Germline V gene lookup returns CDR1 SGHRS and CDR2 YFSETQ. The trim removed 4 bases at V and 2 bases at J, leaving 5 bases unmatched. The CDR3 contains 15 residues. The CDR3 nucleotides are TGCGCCAGCAGCAAAGCGGGGGACACCTACAATGAGCAGTTCTTC. It translates to CASSKAGDTYNEQFF.

This clonotype was counted at least ten times. The chain carries TRBV2 and TRBJ1-1; TRBD1 is a possible D gene (5 bases). V lost 6 bases to trimming and J lost 4 bases, with 9 bases between them. There are 12 residues in the CDR3. The germline CDR1 and CDR2 sequences are SNHLY and FYNNEI. The CDR3 protein is CASRGGGTEAFF. Written as DNA, the CDR3 is TGTGCCAGCAGGGGGGGAGGCACTGAAGCTTTCTTT.

Regarding this clonotype: One end of the junction fails to match germline, which may point to a read error. CDR3 coding DNA: TGCGCCAGCGGCCCCCGACAGGGCGATTCACCCCTCAACTTT. It encodes CASGPRQGDSPLNF. V is TRBV5-1 and J is TRBJ1-6; TRBD1 aligns across 7 bases. CDR1 is SGHRS and CDR2 is YFSETQ in the germline V gene. The CDR3 has 14 residues. Full variable domain (outside the CDR3, taken from reference TRBV5-1 and TRBJ1-6): KAGVTQTPRYLIKTRGQQVTLSCSPISGHRSVSWYQQTPGQGLQFLFEYFSETQRNKGNFPGRFSGRQFSNSRSEMNVSTLELGDSALYLCASGPRQGDSPLNFGNGTRLTVT.

In this sample, this clonotype turned up many times. The gene calls are TRBV20-1 and TRBJ1-5, with TRBD1 matching over 11 bases. This CDR3 has 18 amino acids. The V gene end was trimmed by 3 bases and the J gene end by 0 bases; junction bases not matched to a gene: 10. Germline-derived CDR1 and CDR2 are DFQATT and SNEGSKA (reference sequence). CDR3 sequence (DNA): TGCAGTGCTAGCGTAGGGACAGGGGGAACTTTTAGCAATCAGCCCCAGCATTTT. Protein sequence: CSASVGTGGTFSNQPQHF.

This clonotype showed up many times. This chain links TRBV20-1 with TRBJ1-3; 11 bases match TRBD1. Germline assignment: CDR1 DFQATT and CDR2 SNEGSKA (reference sequence). The CDR3 runs to 14 residues. V shed 5 bases and J 2 bases; nucleotides not matched to a gene: 2. CDR3: CSAGDRGAGNTIYF. The CDR3 DNA reads as TGCAGTGCTGGGGACAGGGGGGCTGGAAACACCATATATTTT.

This clonotype was detected ten times or more. The junction does not match germline at one end; this may be a read error. The chain joins TRBV5-1 to TRBJ2-3; either TRBD1 or TRBD2 may fit D (5 bases each). The CDR3 has 13 residues. Germline V CDR1 and CDR2: SGHRS, YFSETQ. The DNA of the CDR3 is TGTGCCAGCAGCTTGGGGGGCACAGATACGCAGTATTTT. It encodes CASSLGGTDTQYF.